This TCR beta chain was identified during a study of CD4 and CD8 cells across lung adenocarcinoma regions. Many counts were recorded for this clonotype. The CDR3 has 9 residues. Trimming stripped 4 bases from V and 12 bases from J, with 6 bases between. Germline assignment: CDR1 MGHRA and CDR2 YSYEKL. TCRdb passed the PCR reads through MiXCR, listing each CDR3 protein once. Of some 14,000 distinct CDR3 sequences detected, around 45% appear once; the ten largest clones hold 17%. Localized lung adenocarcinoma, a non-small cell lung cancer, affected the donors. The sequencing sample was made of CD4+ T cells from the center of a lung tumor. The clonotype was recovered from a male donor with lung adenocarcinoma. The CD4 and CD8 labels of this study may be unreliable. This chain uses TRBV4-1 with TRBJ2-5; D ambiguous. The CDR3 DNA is TGCGCCAGCAGCCCCCCTGAGTACTTC. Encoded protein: CASSPPEYF.